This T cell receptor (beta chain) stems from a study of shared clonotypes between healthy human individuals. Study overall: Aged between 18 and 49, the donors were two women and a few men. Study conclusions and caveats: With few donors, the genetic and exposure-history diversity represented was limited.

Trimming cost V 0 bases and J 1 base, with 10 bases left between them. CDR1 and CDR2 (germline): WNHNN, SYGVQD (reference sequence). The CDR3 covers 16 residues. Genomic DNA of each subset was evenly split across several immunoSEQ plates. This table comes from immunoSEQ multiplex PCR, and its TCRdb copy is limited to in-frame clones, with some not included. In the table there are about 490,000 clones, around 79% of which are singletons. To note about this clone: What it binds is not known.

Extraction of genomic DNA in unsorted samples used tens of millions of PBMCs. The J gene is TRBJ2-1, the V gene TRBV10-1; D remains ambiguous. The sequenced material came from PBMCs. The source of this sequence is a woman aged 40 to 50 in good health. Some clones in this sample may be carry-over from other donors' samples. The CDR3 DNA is TGCGCCAGCAGTGAGTCGATGGCTGTATCCTACAATGAGCAGTTCTTC. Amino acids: CASSESMAVSYNEQFF.